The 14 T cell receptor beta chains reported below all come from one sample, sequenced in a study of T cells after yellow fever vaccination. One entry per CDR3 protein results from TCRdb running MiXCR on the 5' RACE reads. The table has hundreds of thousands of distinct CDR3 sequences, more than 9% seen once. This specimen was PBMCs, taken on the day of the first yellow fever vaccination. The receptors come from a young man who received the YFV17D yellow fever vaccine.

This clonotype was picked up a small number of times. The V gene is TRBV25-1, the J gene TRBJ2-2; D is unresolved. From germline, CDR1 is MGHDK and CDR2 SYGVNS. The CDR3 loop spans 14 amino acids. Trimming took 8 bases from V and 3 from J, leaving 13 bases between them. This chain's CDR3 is CASQVTEYTGELFF. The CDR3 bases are TGTGCCAGCCAGGTTACAGAGTACACCGGGGAGCTGTTTTTT.

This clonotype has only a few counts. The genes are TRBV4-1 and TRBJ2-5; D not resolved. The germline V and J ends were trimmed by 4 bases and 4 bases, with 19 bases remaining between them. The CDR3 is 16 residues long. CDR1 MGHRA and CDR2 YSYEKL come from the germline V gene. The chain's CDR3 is CASSPRSGLERETQYF. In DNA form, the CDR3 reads TGCGCCAGCAGCCCCCGGAGTGGCCTCGAGAGAGAGACCCAGTACTTC.

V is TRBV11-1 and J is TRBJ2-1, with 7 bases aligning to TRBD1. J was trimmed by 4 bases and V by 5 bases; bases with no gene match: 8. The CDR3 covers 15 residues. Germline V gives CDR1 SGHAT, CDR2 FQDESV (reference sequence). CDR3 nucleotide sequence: TGTGCCAGCAGCCTTCGACAGGGTCTATACAATGAGCAGTTCTTC. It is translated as CASSLRQGLYNEQFF.

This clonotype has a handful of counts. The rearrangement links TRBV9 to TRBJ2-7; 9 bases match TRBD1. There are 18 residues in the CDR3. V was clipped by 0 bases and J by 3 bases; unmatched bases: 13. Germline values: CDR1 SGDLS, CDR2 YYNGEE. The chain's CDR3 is CASSVGFGSGQGRYEQYF. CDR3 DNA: TGTGCCAGCAGCGTAGGTTTTGGGTCCGGACAGGGGCGCTACGAGCAGTACTTC.

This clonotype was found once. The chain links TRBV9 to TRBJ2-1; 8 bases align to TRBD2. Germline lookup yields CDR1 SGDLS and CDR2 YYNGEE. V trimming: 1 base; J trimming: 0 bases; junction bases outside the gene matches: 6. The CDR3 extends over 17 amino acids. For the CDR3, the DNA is TGTGCCAGCAGCGTAAGTGGCGGGGGGAGCTCCTACAATGAGCAGTTCTTC. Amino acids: CASSVSGGGSSYNEQFF.

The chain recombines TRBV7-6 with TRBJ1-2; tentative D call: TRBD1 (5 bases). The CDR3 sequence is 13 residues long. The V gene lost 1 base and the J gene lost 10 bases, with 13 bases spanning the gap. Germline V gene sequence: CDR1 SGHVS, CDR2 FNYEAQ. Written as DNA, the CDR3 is TGTGCCAGCAGCTTAGGGCAGGGCTGGCACTACACCTTC. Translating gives CASSLGQGWHYTF.

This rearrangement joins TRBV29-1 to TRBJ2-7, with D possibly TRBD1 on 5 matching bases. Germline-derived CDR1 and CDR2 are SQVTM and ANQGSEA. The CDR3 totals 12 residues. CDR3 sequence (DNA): TGCGGCGTTGGCCCAGGGATCGACGAGCAGTACGTC. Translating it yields CGVGPGIDEQYV.

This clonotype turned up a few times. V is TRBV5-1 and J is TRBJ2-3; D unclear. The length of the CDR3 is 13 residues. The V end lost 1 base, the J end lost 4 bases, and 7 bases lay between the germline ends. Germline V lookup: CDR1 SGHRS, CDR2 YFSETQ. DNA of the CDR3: TGCGCCAGCAGCTTGAGGTTTGCAGATACGCAGTATTTT. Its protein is CASSLRFADTQYF. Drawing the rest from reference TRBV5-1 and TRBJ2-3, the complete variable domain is KAGVTQTPRYLIKTRGQQVTLSCSPISGHRSVSWYQQTPGQGLQFLFEYFSETQRNKGNFPGRFSGRQFSNSRSEMNVSTLELGDSALYLCASSLRFADTQYFGPGTRLTVL.

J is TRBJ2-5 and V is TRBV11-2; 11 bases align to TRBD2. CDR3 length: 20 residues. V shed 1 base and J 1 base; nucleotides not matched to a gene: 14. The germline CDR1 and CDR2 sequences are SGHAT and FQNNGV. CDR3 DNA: TGTGCCAGCAGCTTAGTTCTCATGGGCCCTAGCGGGGGGCCCCAAGAGACCCAGTACTTC. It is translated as CASSLVLMGPSGGPQETQYF.

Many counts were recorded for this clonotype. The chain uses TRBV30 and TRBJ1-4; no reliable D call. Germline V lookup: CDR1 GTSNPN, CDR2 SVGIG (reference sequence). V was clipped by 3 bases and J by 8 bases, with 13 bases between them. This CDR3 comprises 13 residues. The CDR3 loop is CAWSPGGLEKLFF. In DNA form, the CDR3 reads TGTGCCTGGAGCCCCGGCGGGTTAGAAAAACTGTTTTTT.

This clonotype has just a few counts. CDR3 amino acids: CASSQDHSGSGYEQYF. The CDR3 nucleotides read TGCGCCAGCAGCCAAGATCACTCCGGCTCTGGGTACGAGCAGTACTTC. V is TRBV4-3 and J is TRBJ2-7; D is ambiguous. The CDR3 loop spans 16 amino acids. Germline loops: CDR1 LGHNA, CDR2 YSLEER. V lost 0 bases, J lost 4 bases, and 16 bases lay in between.

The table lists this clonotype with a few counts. The CDR3 DNA is TGTGCCAGCTCGTCGGGGGGTCCCTCCTACGAGCAGTACGTC. It encodes CASSSGGPSYEQYV. The chain couples TRBV18 to TRBJ2-7; 7 bases map to TRBD2. The V gene end was trimmed by 6 bases and the J gene end by 0 bases; junction bases not matched to a gene: 5. Germline V gene data show CDR1 as KGHSH and CDR2 as LQKENI. The CDR3 is made up of 14 amino acids.

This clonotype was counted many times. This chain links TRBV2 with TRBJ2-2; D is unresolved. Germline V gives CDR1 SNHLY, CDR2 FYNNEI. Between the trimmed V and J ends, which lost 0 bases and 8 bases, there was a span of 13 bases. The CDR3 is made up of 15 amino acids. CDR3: CASSEAGFRDGELFF. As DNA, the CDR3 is TGTGCCAGCAGTGAAGCGGGGTTTAGGGATGGGGAGCTGTTTTTT.

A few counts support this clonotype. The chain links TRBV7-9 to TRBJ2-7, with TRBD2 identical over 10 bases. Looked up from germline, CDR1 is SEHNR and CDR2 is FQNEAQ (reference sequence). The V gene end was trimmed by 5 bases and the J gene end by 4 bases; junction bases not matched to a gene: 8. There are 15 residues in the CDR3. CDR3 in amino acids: CASSLTSGELYEQYF. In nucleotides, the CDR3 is TGTGCCAGCAGCCTCACTAGCGGGGAACTTTACGAGCAGTACTTC. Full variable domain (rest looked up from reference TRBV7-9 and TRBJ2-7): DTGVSQNPRHKITKRGQNVTFRCDPISEHNRLYWYRQTLGQGPEFLTYFQNEAQLEKSRLLSDRFSAERPKGSFSTLEIQRTEQGDSAMYLCASSLTSGELYEQYFGPGTRLTVT.